This paragraph covers one T cell receptor beta chain sequence. As yet, its antigen is unknown. These data come from a study of OX40 agonist ivuxolimab in advanced cancers. Study information: Dose-escalation patients' cancers were hepatocellular carcinoma, melanoma, renal cell or head and neck cancer. Enrollees could have had prior anti-PD-1, anti-PD-L1 or anti-CTLA-4 therapy, which about 42% had received. Study conclusions and caveats: Relatively little clonal expansion, among the lowest observed, appeared in partial responders at 0.1-3.0 mg/kg.

Generated by immunoSEQ multiplex PCR, the TCRdb table keeps only in-frame clones and is missing some. Here the sample spans about 120,000 clones, 75% to 90% being singletons. Trimming cost V 3 bases and J 6 bases, with 11 bases left between them. The CDR3 sequence is 13 residues long. Germline V gene data show CDR1 as MNHNY and CDR2 as SVGAGI (reference sequence). The clonotype was recovered from an adult with an advanced solid tumor such as melanoma, head and neck, liver or kidney cancer. The chain recombines TRBV6-6 with TRBJ1-2; a weak D match, TRBD1 (6 bases). The sequenced sample was CD4+ or CD8+ T cells sorted from blood, obtained in a trial of the OX40 agonist ivuxolimab. CDR3 in DNA: TGTGCCAGCAGTTATGGGGGCCAGAATGGCTACACCTTC. Amino acids: CASSYGGQNGYTF.